This TCR beta chain was sequenced for a study of beta chain features in type 1 diabetes. Study in general: Patients shared similar age, gender and cell yields with healthy donors. Examined across all samples were 90 million to 130 million sorted cells.

V shed 5 bases and J shed 1 base, with 9 bases lying between them. The CDR3 runs to 14 residues. Germline values: CDR1 MNHEY, CDR2 SVGAGI. TCRB transcripts that were expressed got sequenced, as all of the isolated RNA had been reverse transcribed. Reads from naive, central memory and regulatory T cell samples averaged roughly 3.6 million. Sequencing was performed with immunoSEQ multiplex PCR; in TCRdb, only in-frame clones are kept and a portion is missing. The repertoire consists of about 150,000 clones, with about 10% occurring once and the leading ten covering roughly 0.74%. This clone came up a few times.

The sequence derives from a man between 18 and 35 years old in good health. The sequenced material came from central memory CD4+ T cells from blood. V and J are TRBV6-5 and TRBJ1-3, with D possibly TRBD1 on 5 matching bases. CDR3 sequence (DNA): TGTGCCAGCAGTCCCGGACAATCTGGAAACACCATATATTTT. It codes for CASSPGQSGNTIYF.